A selection of T cell receptor beta chains follows, all from one sample in a study of PD-1 blockade in mismatch repair-deficient tumors. Clones were sequenced by immunoSEQ multiplex PCR, and TCRdb holds only the in-frame ones, with some missing. Among some 110,000 clones listed, over 65% were seen once. The specimen comprised peripheral blood, sampled about 60 weeks after starting pembrolizumab. These receptors were collected from an adult with mismatch repair-deficient cancer. CDR3s include the opening cysteine and the closing phenylalanine or tryptophan. The order of the fields is V gene, clone size, J gene, D gene, CDR3 protein, CDR3 DNA. The D gene is left open where the match is weak. Rows may omit the clone size; those that give it use once, few, many or a size class.

V gene: TRBV5-1
clone size: NA
J gene: TRBJ1-4
D gene: NA
CDR3 protein: CASRPTGRATNEKLFF
CDR3 DNA: TGCGCCAGCAGGCCCACAGGGCGTGCAACTAATGAAAAACTGTTTTTT

V gene: TRBV11-3
clone size: NA
J gene: TRBJ2-1
D gene: NA
CDR3 protein: CASSPTFGQQYNEQFF
CDR3 DNA: TGTGCCAGCAGCCCGACCTTTGGACAGCAGTACAATGAGCAGTTCTTC

V gene: TRBV7-2
clone size: NA
J gene: TRBJ2-4
D gene: NA
CDR3 protein: CASRREGAKNIQYF
CDR3 DNA: TGTGCCAGCAGGAGAGAAGGAGCCAAAAACATTCAGTACTTC

V gene: TRBV11-3
clone size: few
J gene: TRBJ2-5
D gene: NA
CDR3 protein: CASSAGQPQETQYF
CDR3 DNA: TGTGCCAGCAGCGCGGGACAGCCGCAAGAGACCCAGTACTTC

V gene: TRBV7-3
clone size: NA
J gene: TRBJ2-1
D gene: TRBD2
CDR3 protein: CASSLLGTSGTPQPGNEQFF
CDR3 DNA: TGTGCCAGCAGCCTACTGGGGACTAGCGGAACCCCCCAACCCGGCAATGAGCAGTTCTTC

V gene: TRBV5-4
clone size: NA
J gene: TRBJ1-2
D gene: TRBD1
CDR3 protein: CASSLGTGVNPSYGYTF
CDR3 DNA: TGTGCCAGCAGCTTGGGGACAGGGGTAAACCCATCCTATGGCTACACCTTC

V gene: TRBV15
clone size: NA
J gene: TRBJ2-1
D gene: TRBD2
CDR3 protein: CATSRDLASGRTEQFF
CDR3 DNA: TGTGCCACCAGCAGAGACTTGGCTAGCGGGAGAACTGAGCAGTTCTTC

V gene: TRBV14
clone size: NA
J gene: TRBJ2-7
D gene: NA
CDR3 protein: CASSPHTYEQYF
CDR3 DNA: TGTGCCAGCAGCCCACACACCTACGAGCAGTACTTC

V gene: TRBV14
clone size: NA
J gene: TRBJ2-1
D gene: NA
CDR3 protein: CASSLTNEQFF
CDR3 DNA: TGTGCCAGCAGCCTGACCAATGAGCAGTTCTTC

V gene: TRBV9
clone size: NA
J gene: TRBJ1-1
D gene: NA
CDR3 protein: CASSVAGVGSTEAFF
CDR3 DNA: TGTGCCAGCAGCGTCGCAGGGGTCGGAAGCACTGAAGCTTTCTTT

V gene: TRBV7-2
clone size: NA
J gene: TRBJ2-3
D gene: TRBD2
CDR3 protein: CASSRGAGATDTQYF
CDR3 DNA: TGTGCCAGCAGCCGTGGAGCGGGAGCTACAGATACGCAGTATTTT

V gene: TRBV7-8
clone size: NA
J gene: TRBJ1-1
D gene: NA
CDR3 protein: CASSFAENTEAFF
CDR3 DNA: TGTGCCAGCAGCTTCGCAGAGAACACTGAAGCTTTCTTT

V gene: TRBV6-6
clone size: NA
J gene: TRBJ1-5
D gene: NA
CDR3 protein: CASRGTPPNQPQHF
CDR3 DNA: TGTGCCAGCAGGGGGACTCCGCCAAATCAGCCCCAGCATTTT

V gene: TRBV2
clone size: NA
J gene: TRBJ2-1
D gene: TRBD2
CDR3 protein: CASTREGAEYNEQFF
CDR3 DNA: TGTGCCAGCACAAGGGAGGGAGCCGAATACAATGAGCAGTTCTTC

V gene: TRBV10-3
clone size: NA
J gene: TRBJ2-3
D gene: NA
CDR3 protein: CAISEGISDTQYF
CDR3 DNA: TGTGCCATCAGTGAGGGTATTTCAGATACGCAGTATTTT

V gene: TRBV5-5
clone size: NA
J gene: TRBJ1-1
D gene: TRBD1
CDR3 protein: CASSSTGGTNTEAFF
CDR3 DNA: TGTGCCAGCAGCTCGACAGGGGGTACGAACACTGAAGCTTTCTTT

V gene: TRBV7-9
clone size: NA
J gene: TRBJ2-3
D gene: NA
CDR3 protein: CASSLGRITQYF
CDR3 DNA: TGTGCCAGCAGCTTAGGCAGGATTACGCAGTATTTT

V gene: TRBV27
clone size: NA
J gene: TRBJ2-7
D gene: TRBD1
CDR3 protein: CASSSPGQGAYEQYF
CDR3 DNA: TGTGCCAGCAGTAGTCCGGGACAGGGCGCCTACGAGCAGTACTTC

V gene: TRBV6-5
clone size: NA
J gene: TRBJ2-7
D gene: NA
CDR3 protein: CASSHGTEQYF
CDR3 DNA: TGTGCCAGCAGCCACGGTACGGAGCAGTACTTC

V gene: TRBV7-9
clone size: NA
J gene: TRBJ2-7
D gene: NA
CDR3 protein: CASSFKGNEQYF
CDR3 DNA: TGTGCCAGCAGCTTTAAAGGGAACGAGCAGTACTTC